These 24 T cell receptor beta chains came from one sample sequenced in a study of shared clonotypes between healthy human individuals (dated by TCRdb to 2019 to 2021). Library generation was performed with the immunoSEQ multiplex PCR assay. TCRdb's version of the immuneACCESS table is confined to in-frame rearrangements and falls short of the full clone set. An unresolved V gene accounts for under half of the shortfall where checked; the remainder is of unknown origin. This sample comprises about 2.3 million clones, approximately 95% of them detected only once. In total, the top ten clones hold about 0.37% of the sample. Sequenced input: naive CD4+ T cells from PBMCs. In the paper's terms, the cell subset or site label means: CD45RA+ positively selected. Receptor source: a man between 18 and 29 years old in good health. Some clones in this sample may be carry-over from other donors' samples.

The V and J genes are TRBV10-3 and TRBJ2-6; perhaps D is TRBD1 or TRBD2 (5 bases each). With 11 bases removed from V and 0 bases from J, the gap between germline ends came to 14 bases. Per germline, CDR1 ENHRY and CDR2 SYGVKD. This CDR3 region has 15 residues. The CDR3 here is CAPWGPSSGANVLTF. CDR3 DNA: TGTGCCCCCTGGGGACCGTCCTCTGGGGCCAACGTCCTGACTTTC.

Points on this clone: One junction end does not reproduce the germline sequence, and a read error may be involved. The CDR3 spells CASSLPGTGSWF. DNA of the CDR3: TGTGCCAGCAGCTTACCCGGGACAGGGAGCTGGTTC. This chain links TRBV7-8 with TRBJ2-7; 9 bases fit TRBD1. The CDR3 consists of 12 residues. Per germline, CDR1 SGHVS and CDR2 FQNEAQ.

V gene TRBV7-6 combines with J gene TRBJ2-7; D is possibly TRBD2 (5 bases). V lost 5 bases and J 3 bases, leaving 17 bases between the germline ends. From germline, CDR1 is SGHVS and CDR2 FNYEAQ. There are 15 residues in the CDR3. The CDR3 DNA is TGTGCCAGCAGCAAAATCGGGGTTGGTGGCTACGAGCAGTACTTC. Its translation: CASSKIGVGGYEQYF.

This rearrangement joins TRBV30 to TRBJ1-5; D is undetermined. The CDR3 is 13 amino acids. Germline V gene data show CDR1 as GTSNPN and CDR2 as SVGIG (reference sequence). With 1 base removed from V and 4 bases from J, the gap between germline ends came to 8 bases. CDR3 region: CAWSGSVNQPQHF. DNA for the CDR3: TGTGCCTGGAGTGGCAGTGTTAATCAGCCCCAGCATTTT.

DNA of the CDR3: TGTGCCACTCTAGCGGGAGGTGGGGAGACCCAGTACTTC. As protein: CATLAGGGETQYF. J is TRBJ2-5 and V is TRBV10-3, with 11 bases identical to TRBD2. The junction had 6 bases not matched to a gene; V was cut back by 10 bases and J by 5 bases. Germline V gives CDR1 ENHRY, CDR2 SYGVKD. CDR3 length: 13 residues.

The chain couples TRBV4-1 to TRBJ2-1; D is ambiguous. Trimming removed 1 base at V and 3 bases at J, with 13 bases between. The CDR3 spans 16 residues. The germline V gene encodes CDR1 MGHRA and CDR2 YSYEKL. The CDR3 DNA reads as TGCGCCAGCAGCCAAGTTGCCGGAAAGTACTACAATGAGCAGTTCTTC. Translated, it gives CASSQVAGKYYNEQFF.

The CDR3 DNA reads as TGTGCCAGCAGTTTTCTGGACACTTACTACGAGCAGTACTTC. Translation: CASSFLDTYYEQYF. The chain recombines TRBV27 with TRBJ2-7; possibly TRBD1 for D (5 bases). Germline CDR1 MNHEY, CDR2 SMNVEV (reference sequence). Trimming pared 3 bases from V and 3 bases from J, leaving 12 bases between. CDR3 size: 14 residues.

The chain uses TRBV19 and TRBJ2-5; a possible D gene is TRBD1 (5 bases). The CDR3 sequence is 13 residues long. CDR1 LNHDA and CDR2 SQIVND come from the germline V gene (reference sequence). The ends were cut back, 5 bases at V and 4 bases at J, with 11 bases in the middle. CDR3 sequence (DNA): TGTGCCAGTAGTCCCCAGGGCCGAGAGACCCAGTACTTC. Translated, it gives CASSPQGRETQYF.

The chain combines TRBV7-6 with TRBJ2-5, with D perhaps matching TRBD2 (6 bases). The ends were cut back, 0 bases at V and 5 bases at J, with 10 bases in the middle. The length of the CDR3 is 14 residues. Germline V gene sequence: CDR1 SGHVS, CDR2 FNYEAQ. The CDR3 sequence is CASSLAGGGETQYF. The CDR3 DNA follows: TGTGCCAGCAGCTTAGCAGGAGGAGGGGAGACCCAGTACTTC.

About this clone: The same CDR3 is also encoded by other DNA sequences in this sample. The rearrangement uses TRBV7-2 and TRBJ2-5, with D hard to call. This CDR3 is built from 12 residues. Trimming stripped 1 base from V and 5 bases from J, with 5 bases between. Germline V gene sequence: CDR1 SGHTA, CDR2 FQGNSA. CDR3 nucleotide sequence: TGTGCCAGCAGCTTAGTACGCGAGACCCAGTACTTC. This sequence encodes CASSLVRETQYF.

The chain is built from TRBV28 and TRBJ2-7, with D tentatively TRBD2 (6 bases). CDR1 MDHEN and CDR2 SYDVKM come from the germline V gene. The CDR3 has 15 amino acids. The V gene lost 5 bases and the J gene lost 4 bases, with 18 bases spanning the gap. For the CDR3, the DNA is TGTGCCAGCAGTGCCCTCCAGCGGGCTCCATACGAGCAGTACTTC. Translated: CASSALQRAPYEQYF.

The chain carries TRBV2 and TRBJ2-7, with 9 bases matching TRBD1. Trimming cost V 6 bases and J 3 bases; bases outside gene matches: 6. Germline V gene sequence: CDR1 SNHLY, CDR2 FYNNEI. This CDR3 has 14 residues. In nucleotides, the CDR3 is TGTGCCAGCAGCCTGGGACAGGGAAACTACGAGCAGTACTTC. It codes for CASSLGQGNYEQYF. The entire variable domain, with the rest obtained from reference TRBV2 and TRBJ2-7, is as follows: EPEVTQTPSHQVTQMGQEVILRCVPISNHLYFYWYRQILGQKVEFLVSFYNNEISEKSEIFDDQFSVERPDGSNFTLKIRSTKLEDSAMYFCASSLGQGNYEQYFGPGTRLTVT.

This chain links TRBV9 with TRBJ2-4; either TRBD1 or TRBD2 may fit D (7 bases each). The CDR3 is made up of 15 amino acids. CDR1 SGDLS and CDR2 YYNGEE come from the germline V gene. Trimming took 0 bases from V and 3 from J, leaving 10 bases between them. CDR3 residues: CASSVAGGDKNIQYF. Here the CDR3 DNA reads TGTGCCAGCAGCGTAGCAGGGGGGGACAAAAACATTCAGTACTTC.

This chain joins TRBV11-3 and TRBJ2-1; TRBD2 agrees at 13 bases. V dropped 0 bases and J dropped 9; count of bases not matched to a gene: 8. This CDR3 has 17 residues. Looked up from germline, CDR1 is SGHNT and CDR2 is YENEEA. The CDR3 DNA reads as TGTGCCAGCAGCTTAGATTGGAGGACTAGCGGGAGCACTGAGCAGTTCTTC. The encoded protein is CASSLDWRTSGSTEQFF.

The gene calls are TRBV28 and TRBJ1-5; 9 bases are a match to TRBD1. The CDR3 runs to 14 residues. Trimming took 3 bases from V and 7 from J; bases not matched to a gene: 4. The germline gives CDR1 MDHEN, CDR2 SYDVKM. This CDR3 is CASSFTGGWQPQHF. CDR3 nucleotide sequence: TGTGCCAGCAGTTTCACAGGGGGCTGGCAGCCCCAGCATTTT.

V and J are TRBV7-3 and TRBJ2-3; 8 bases match TRBD1. Germline V CDR1 and CDR2: SGHTA, FQGTGA. Trimming removed 3 bases from V and 4 bases from J; junction bases left unmatched: 3. The CDR3 has 14 amino acids. The CDR3 nucleotides are TGTGCCAGCAGCTTGGACAGGGTCCCAGATACGCAGTATTTT. Protein product: CASSLDRVPDTQYF.

V is TRBV7-2 and J is TRBJ2-1; 9 nucleotides match TRBD2. CDR3 length: 14 residues. V lost 3 bases, J lost 12 bases, and 9 bases stayed unmatched. Looked up from germline, CDR1 is SGHTA and CDR2 is FQGNSA. CDR3 DNA sequence: TGTGCCAGCAGCTTCCCAAATAGCGGGAGCGGGCAGTTCTTC. Translated: CASSFPNSGSGQFF.

The CDR3 DNA reads TGTGCCAGCAGTCTCCGGGACAGGGACGAGCAGTACTTC. Protein sequence: CASSLRDRDEQYF. V is TRBV27 and J is TRBJ2-7; 9 nucleotides align to TRBD1. The V and J ends lost 5 bases and 5 bases, in that order; junction bases with no gene match: 4. Germline values: CDR1 MNHEY, CDR2 SMNVEV (reference sequence). CDR3 length equals 13 residues.

The chain has TRBV19 and TRBJ1-5, with unresolved D. V was shortened by 0 bases and J by 1 base, with 16 bases between the two germline ends. The V gene's germline CDR1 is LNHDA and CDR2 SQIVND (reference sequence). This CDR3 region has 18 residues. The CDR3 DNA follows: TGTGCCAGTAGTATAGAATCAGTCCCTGCAGCAAGCAATCAGCCCCAGCATTTT. This sequence encodes CASSIESVPAASNQPQHF.

CDR3 nucleotides: TGTGCCAGCCAAACTTTAGCCAAAAACATTCAGTACTTC. Translation gives CASQTLAKNIQYF. V gene TRBV28 combines with J gene TRBJ2-4, with D hard to call. The ends were cut back, 8 bases at V and 0 bases at J, with 8 bases in the middle. The germline gives CDR1 MDHEN, CDR2 SYDVKM. The length of the CDR3 is 13 residues.

CDR3 residues: CASSLPSTGGARGYTF. The CDR3 bases are TGTGCCAGCAGCTTACCGTCGACTGGGGGGGCCCGCGGCTACACCTTC. This sequence joins TRBV11-2 and TRBJ1-2; a possible D gene is TRBD1 (6 bases). Per germline, CDR1 SGHAT and CDR2 FQNNGV. This CDR3 has 16 residues. V was pared by 2 bases and J by 8 bases, with 21 bases between.

In this sample, this clone turned up a few times. The chain is built from TRBV19 and TRBJ1-5, with no clear D. The CDR3 spans 15 residues. Germline CDR1 and CDR2: LNHDA and SQIVND (reference sequence). V shed 0 bases and J shed 7 bases, with 13 bases lying between them. CDR3 loop: CASSIEGWESQPQHF. The CDR3 coding sequence is TGTGCCAGTAGTATAGAGGGCTGGGAGAGCCAGCCCCAGCATTTT.

With regard to this clone: The sample contains more than one DNA sequence encoding this CDR3. The J gene is TRBJ1-5, the V gene TRBV28; tentative D call: TRBD1 (6 bases). V was trimmed by 1 base and J by 2 bases, leaving 9 bases between them. Germline loops: CDR1 MDHEN, CDR2 SYDVKM. The CDR3 has 15 amino acids. CDR3 bases: TGTGCCAGCAGTTTATCAGGGGAAGGCAATCAGCCCCAGCATTTT. Amino acid sequence: CASSLSGEGNQPQHF.

A remark on this clone: In the same sample, other DNA sequences code for this CDR3. The genes are TRBV7-2 and TRBJ2-5; D is unresolved. CDR1 and CDR2 (germline): SGHTA, FQGNSA. This CDR3 has 13 amino acids. Between the trimmed V and J ends, which lost 0 bases and 3 bases, there was a span of 5 bases. CDR3 region: CASSLARKETQYF. CDR3 in DNA: TGTGCCAGCAGCTTAGCTAGAAAAGAGACCCAGTACTTC.